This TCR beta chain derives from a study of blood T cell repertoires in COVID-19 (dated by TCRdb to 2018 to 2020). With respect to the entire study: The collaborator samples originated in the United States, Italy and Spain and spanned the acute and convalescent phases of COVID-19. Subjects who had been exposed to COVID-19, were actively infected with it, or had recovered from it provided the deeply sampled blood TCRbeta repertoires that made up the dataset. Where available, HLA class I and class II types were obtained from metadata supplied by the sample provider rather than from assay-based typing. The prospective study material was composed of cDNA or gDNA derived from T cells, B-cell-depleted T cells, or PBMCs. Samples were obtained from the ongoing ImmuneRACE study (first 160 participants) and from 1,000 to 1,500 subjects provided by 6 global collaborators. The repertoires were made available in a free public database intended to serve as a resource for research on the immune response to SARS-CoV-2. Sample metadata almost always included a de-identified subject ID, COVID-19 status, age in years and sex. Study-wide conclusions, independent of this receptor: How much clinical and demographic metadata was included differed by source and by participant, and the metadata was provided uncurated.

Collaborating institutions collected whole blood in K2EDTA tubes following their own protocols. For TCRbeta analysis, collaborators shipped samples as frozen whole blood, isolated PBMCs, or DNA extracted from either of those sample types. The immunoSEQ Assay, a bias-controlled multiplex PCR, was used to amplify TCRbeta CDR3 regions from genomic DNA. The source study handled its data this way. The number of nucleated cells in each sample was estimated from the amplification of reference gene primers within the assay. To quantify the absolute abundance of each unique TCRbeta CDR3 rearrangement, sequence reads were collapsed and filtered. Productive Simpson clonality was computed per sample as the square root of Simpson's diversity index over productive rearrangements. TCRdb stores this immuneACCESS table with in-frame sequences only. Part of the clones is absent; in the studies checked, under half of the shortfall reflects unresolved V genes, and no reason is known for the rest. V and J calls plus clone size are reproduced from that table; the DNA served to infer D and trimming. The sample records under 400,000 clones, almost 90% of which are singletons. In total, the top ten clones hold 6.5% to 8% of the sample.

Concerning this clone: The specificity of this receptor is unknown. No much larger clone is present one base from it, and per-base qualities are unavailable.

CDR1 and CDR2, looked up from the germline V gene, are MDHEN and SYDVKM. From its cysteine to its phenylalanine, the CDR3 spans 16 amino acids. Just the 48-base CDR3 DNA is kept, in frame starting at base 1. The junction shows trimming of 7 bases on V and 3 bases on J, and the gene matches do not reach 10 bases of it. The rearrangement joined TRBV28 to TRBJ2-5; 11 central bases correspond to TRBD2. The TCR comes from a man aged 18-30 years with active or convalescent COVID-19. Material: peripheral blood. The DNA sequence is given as TGTGCCAGCAATAACCCGGGGACTAGCGGAAAAGAGACCCAGTACTTC. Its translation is CASNNPGTSGKETQYF.